The 27 T cell receptor beta chains below all came from one sample that was sequenced in a study of response to subunit inactivated influenza vaccine. TCRdb recomputed calls from the RT-PCR reads with MiXCR, one row per CDR3 protein. This table has hundreds of thousands of distinct CDR3 sequences, approximately 11% appearing once. Material: PBMCs from blood, obtained 35 to 45 days after vaccination. These receptors were taken from a man between 45 and 60 years old who received an inactivated influenza vaccine.

This clonotype has just a few counts. The chain joins TRBV28 to TRBJ2-7; D call uncertain. V lost 5 bases to trimming and J lost 3 bases, with 14 bases between them. Germline V gene sequence: CDR1 MDHEN, CDR2 SYDVKM. CDR3 size: 14 residues. CDR3 in amino acids: CASSVPQTYYEQYF. The DNA of the CDR3 is TGTGCCAGCAGTGTACCACAGACTTACTACGAGCAGTACTTC.

This clonotype has more than one count but fewer than ten. The chain is built from TRBV12-3 or TRBV12-4 and TRBJ2-5; D call uncertain. CDR3 length equals 14 residues. Between the trimmed V and J ends, which lost 2 bases and 4 bases, there was a span of 11 bases. The CDR3 sequence is CASSLWANRETQYF. Here the CDR3 DNA reads TGTGCCAGCAGTTTATGGGCGAATCGAGAGACCCAGTACTTC.

This clonotype showed up many times. The V and J genes are TRBV7-9 and TRBJ1-4; tentatively, D is TRBD1 (5 bases). The V gene lost 5 bases and the J gene lost 6 bases, with 10 bases spanning the gap. The CDR3 is 13 amino acids. Germline lookup yields CDR1 SEHNR and CDR2 FQNEAQ (reference sequence). CDR3 nucleotides: TGTGCCAGCAGCAGGGGTTTTGATGAAAAACTGTTTTTT. Translated, it gives CASSRGFDEKLFF. Full variable domain (missing parts from reference TRBV7-9 and TRBJ1-4): DTGVSQNPRHKITKRGQNVTFRCDPISEHNRLYWYRQTLGQGPEFLTYFQNEAQLEKSRLLSDRFSAERPKGSFSTLEIQRTEQGDSAMYLCASSRGFDEKLFFGSGTQLSVL.

Concerning this clonotype itself: A much larger clone lies a single base off, so this may be a read error. The gene calls are TRBV7-2 and TRBJ2-3, with D maybe TRBD2 (5 bases). Germline V lookup: CDR1 SGHTA, CDR2 FQGNSA. With 3 bases removed from V and 4 bases from J, the gap between germline ends came to 5 bases. This CDR3 contains 12 residues. CDR3 region: CASSFSADTQYF. As DNA, the CDR3 is TGTGCCAGCAGCTTTAGCGCAGATACGCAGTATTTT.

The chain combines TRBV3-1 with TRBJ1-3; D gene unclear. Deletions cut 0 bases from V and 0 bases from J, with 9 bases between. CDR3 length: 16 amino acids. From germline, CDR1 is LGHDT and CDR2 YNNKEL (reference sequence). The CDR3 nucleotides read TGTGCCAGCAGCCAAGATAGGAGTCGCTCTGGAAACACCATATATTTT. This encodes CASSQDRSRSGNTIYF.

The rearrangement uses TRBV20-1 and TRBJ2-1; 9 nucleotides match TRBD2. Looked up from germline, CDR1 is DFQATT and CDR2 is SNEGSKA (reference sequence). The J segment lost 9 bases and the V segment lost 2 bases, leaving 14 bases of the junction unmatched. CDR3 length: 16 amino acids. CDR3 sequence reads: CSARPPRAGGPGEQFF. CDR3 DNA: TGCAGTGCTAGACCCCCCCGGGCGGGAGGGCCCGGTGAGCAGTTCTTC.

This clonotype was counted a few times. The gene calls are TRBV29-1 and TRBJ2-1; 9 nucleotides agree with TRBD1. J was trimmed by 14 bases and V by 7 bases; bases with no gene match: 12. The CDR3 runs 12 residues. In germline, CDR1 is SQVTM, CDR2 ANQGSEA. This chain's CDR3 is CSAVSGRQGEFF. The DNA for the CDR3 is TGCAGCGCCGTTTCGGGGCGACAGGGGGAGTTCTTC.

This chain links TRBV10-3 with TRBJ1-5; possibly TRBD1 for D (5 bases). The germline V gene encodes CDR1 ENHRY and CDR2 SYGVKD. Trimming left V 0 bases short and J 0 bases short, with 21 bases between. The CDR3 is 20 residues long. The CDR3 bases are TGTGCCATCAGTGAGTCTACTTTCAGGAGGCAGGACAATAGCAATCAGCCCCAGCATTTT. Protein: CAISESTFRRQDNSNQPQHF.

This clonotype was seen repeatedly, ten times or more. The chain has TRBV24-1 and TRBJ2-2, with 8 bases lining up with TRBD2. V lost 7 bases, J lost 2 bases, and 14 bases stayed unmatched. The CDR3 runs 18 residues. Germline V gene sequence: CDR1 KGHDR, CDR2 SFDVKD. This CDR3 is CATSSRAGLGSNTGELFF. CDR3 DNA sequence: TGTGCCACCAGCTCCCGGGCGGGACTAGGGTCAAACACCGGGGAGCTGTTTTTT.

This clonotype was recorded many times. The gene calls are TRBV29-1 and TRBJ2-5; 8 bases are shared with TRBD1. V gave up 4 bases and J gave up 2 bases; unmatched junction bases: 3. Per germline, CDR1 SQVTM and CDR2 ANQGSEA. This CDR3 region has 13 residues. The CDR3 reads CSVGGDRQETQYF. The CDR3 nucleotides read TGCAGCGTTGGGGGGGACAGGCAAGAGACCCAGTACTTC.

The sample holds many counts of this clonotype. The chain carries TRBV20-1 and TRBJ1-5, with 9 bases matching TRBD1. This CDR3 is 17 amino acids long. Germline V lookup: CDR1 DFQATT, CDR2 SNEGSKA (reference sequence). The ends lost 3 bases at V and 10 bases at J; junction bases unmatched: 19. The CDR3 nucleotides are TGCAGTGCTAGTAAGGACAGGGGATTTTCCGCGATCAACCCCCAGCATTTT. It yields the protein CSASKDRGFSAINPQHF.

This clonotype was detected a few times. V is TRBV2 and J is TRBJ2-1; a weak D match, TRBD2 (6 bases). Germline loops: CDR1 SNHLY, CDR2 FYNNEI. V gave up 4 bases and J gave up 4 bases, with 11 bases separating them. CDR3 length: 14 amino acids. The CDR3 loop reads CASSVSEGYNEQFF. The CDR3 region has the DNA TGTGCCAGCAGTGTCTCGGAGGGGTACAATGAGCAGTTCTTC.

The chain recombines TRBV9 with TRBJ2-1; a possible D gene is TRBD2 (7 bases). V lost 4 bases and J 0 bases, leaving 17 bases between the germline ends. Germline V CDR1 and CDR2: SGDLS, YYNGEE. The CDR3 is 17 residues long. The DNA of the CDR3 is TGTGCCAGCAGCACCCGGGGGGCGGGTAGCTCCTACAATGAGCAGTTCTTC. Translating gives CASSTRGAGSSYNEQFF.

CDR3 loop: CASEVGRHTDTQYF. The CDR3 DNA sequence: TGTGCCAGCGAGGTCGGGAGGCACACAGATACGCAGTATTTT. The chain couples TRBV7-2 to TRBJ2-3; TRBD2 matches 7 bases. This CDR3 has 14 residues. Germline CDR1 and CDR2: SGHTA and FQGNSA. The V gene end was trimmed by 8 bases and the J gene end by 2 bases; junction bases not matched to a gene: 7.

This clonotype was observed a few times. CDR3 sequence reads: CASSLGSGYGELFF. The CDR3 bases are TGTGCCAGCAGCTTAGGCTCGGGGTACGGGGAGCTGTTTTTT. The chain couples TRBV7-6 to TRBJ2-2, with D possibly being TRBD2 (5 bases). This CDR3 has 14 residues. Looked up from germline, CDR1 is SGHVS and CDR2 is FNYEAQ. Deletions cut 1 base from V and 7 bases from J, with 10 bases between.

This clonotype was picked up a small number of times. The V and J genes are TRBV27 and TRBJ2-1, with a possible D match to TRBD2 (5 bases). V was shortened by 3 bases and J by 2 bases, with 8 bases between the two germline ends. Germline lookup yields CDR1 MNHEY and CDR2 SMNVEV (reference sequence). The CDR3 sequence is 14 residues long. In nucleotides, the CDR3 is TGTGCCAGCAGTTTGTCGAGGGCCTACAATGAGCAGTTCTTC. Translated, it gives CASSLSRAYNEQFF.

This chain links TRBV20-1 with TRBJ2-7; D is possibly TRBD1 (5 bases). Germline values: CDR1 DFQATT, CDR2 SNEGSKA (reference sequence). V lost 4 bases and J 3 bases, leaving 13 bases between the germline ends. CDR3 length: 13 residues. Written as DNA, the CDR3 is TGCAGTGCTACTCCCCCAGGGTACTACGAGCAGTACTTC. Its protein is CSATPPGYYEQYF.

This rearrangement joins TRBV3-1 to TRBJ2-7; D gene ambiguous. Germline values: CDR1 LGHDT, CDR2 YNNKEL (reference sequence). CDR3 length equals 11 residues. V lost 3 bases, J lost 9 bases, and 9 bases lay in between. The chain's CDR3 is CASSQGIGQYF. The CDR3 bases are TGTGCCAGCAGCCAGGGTATCGGGCAGTACTTC.

This clonotype was picked up a small number of times. The rearrangement links TRBV20-1 to TRBJ2-7, with D unclear. The ends were cut back, 4 bases at V and 2 bases at J, with 15 bases in the middle. This CDR3 region has 14 residues. Germline V gives CDR1 DFQATT, CDR2 SNEGSKA (reference sequence). The DNA for the CDR3 is TGCAGTGCTACCAGCCTTGGGCCGACCTACGAGCAGTACTTC. Protein sequence: CSATSLGPTYEQYF.

This clonotype was recorded a few times. This sequence joins TRBV5-5 and TRBJ2-2; no definite D call. V was shortened by 0 bases and J by 1 base, with 10 bases between the two germline ends. This CDR3 contains 16 residues. The germline CDR1 and CDR2 sequences are SGHKS and YYEKEE (reference sequence). This CDR3 reads CASSLVVNLNTGELFF. In DNA, the CDR3 is TGTGCCAGCAGCTTGGTGGTGAACTTGAACACCGGGGAGCTGTTTTTT. Full variable domain (missing parts from reference TRBV5-5 and TRBJ2-2): DAGVTQSPTHLIKTRGQQVTLRCSPISGHKSVSWYQQVLGQGPQFIFQYYEKEERGRGNFPDRFSARQFPNYSSELNVNALLLGDSALYLCASSLVVNLNTGELFFGEGSRLTVL.

This clonotype was observed at least ten times. This chain links TRBV27 with TRBJ2-1, with 7 nucleotides matching TRBD1. Losses at the gene ends were 0 bases for V and 2 bases for J; bases not matched to a gene: 4. Per the germline V gene, CDR1 is MNHEY and CDR2 is SMNVEV (reference sequence). CDR3 length equals 16 residues. The CDR3 coding sequence is TGTGCCAGCAGTTTATCGTGGCAGGGGGCCTACAATGAGCAGTTCTTC. Residues: CASSLSWQGAYNEQFF.

The sample holds a few counts of this clonotype. The chain employs TRBV4-1 and TRBJ2-7, with 7 bases fitting TRBD2. This CDR3 has 17 amino acids. Unmatched junction bases numbered 15, after V lost 1 base and J lost 6 bases. Germline lookup yields CDR1 MGHRA and CDR2 YSYEKL. For the CDR3, the DNA is TGCGCCAGCAGCCAAGGCGATGGGGGGGTGGTTTTGACCGAGCAGTACTTC. It encodes CASSQGDGGVVLTEQYF.

The chain combines TRBV5-1 with TRBJ2-1; 16 nucleotides agree with TRBD2. Trimming removed 4 bases from V and 0 bases from J; junction bases left unmatched: 10. This CDR3 has 20 residues. Looked up from germline, CDR1 is SGHRS and CDR2 is YFSETQ. CDR3 DNA sequence: TGCGCCAGCAGCCGGGGACTAGCGGGGGGGTCCCGTCTCTCCTACAATGAGCAGTTCTTC. It is translated as CASSRGLAGGSRLSYNEQFF.

This clonotype turned up a few times. This sequence joins TRBV7-9 and TRBJ1-4, with a weak D call TRBD1 (5 bases). Germline loops: CDR1 SEHNR, CDR2 FQNEAQ (reference sequence). CDR3 length: 14 residues. Trimming left V 0 bases short and J 7 bases short, with 9 bases between. The CDR3 coding sequence is TGTGCCAGCAGCTTAGCCGGCGGGACTGAAAAACTGTTTTTT. It translates to CASSLAGGTEKLFF.

This clonotype was seen only a few times. The J gene is TRBJ1-1, the V gene TRBV4-2, with TRBD1 matching over 9 bases. With 4 bases clipped from V and 10 bases from J, the junction kept 7 bases outside the gene matches. The CDR3 spans 13 residues. Germline CDR1 and CDR2: LGHNA and YNFKEQ. CDR3 bases: TGTGCCAGCAGCCCCCAGACAGGGGGGAGAGCTTTCTTT. It codes for CASSPQTGGRAFF.

This clonotype was seen only a few times. This sequence joins TRBV29-1 and TRBJ1-5; 8 bases map to TRBD1. J lost 5 bases, V lost 5 bases, and 11 bases had no gene match. CDR3 size: 15 residues. From germline, CDR1 is SQVTM and CDR2 ANQGSEA. The CDR3 loop is CSVPETGEPDQPQHF. The CDR3 DNA is TGCAGCGTTCCCGAGACAGGGGAGCCGGATCAGCCCCAGCATTTT.

This clonotype has just a few counts. V gene TRBV7-9 combines with J gene TRBJ1-5; D is perhaps TRBD1 (5 bases). Germline V gives CDR1 SEHNR, CDR2 FQNEAQ (reference sequence). The CDR3 runs to 14 residues. Trimming stripped 3 bases from V and 5 bases from J, with 11 bases between. CDR3 sequence: CASSLPDSYQPQHF. CDR3 coding DNA: TGTGCCAGCAGCTTGCCCGACAGCTATCAGCCCCAGCATTTT.